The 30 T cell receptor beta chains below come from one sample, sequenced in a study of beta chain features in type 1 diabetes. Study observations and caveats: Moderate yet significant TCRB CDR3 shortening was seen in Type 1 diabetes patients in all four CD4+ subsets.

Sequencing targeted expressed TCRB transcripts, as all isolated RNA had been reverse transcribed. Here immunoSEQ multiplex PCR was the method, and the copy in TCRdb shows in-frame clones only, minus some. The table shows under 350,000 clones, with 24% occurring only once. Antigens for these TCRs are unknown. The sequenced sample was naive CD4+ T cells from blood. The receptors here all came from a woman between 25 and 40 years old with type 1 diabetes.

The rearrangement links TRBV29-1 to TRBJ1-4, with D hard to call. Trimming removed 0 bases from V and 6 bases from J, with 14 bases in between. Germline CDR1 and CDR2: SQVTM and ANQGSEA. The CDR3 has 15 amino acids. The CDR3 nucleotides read TGCAGCGTTGAAGAGGCGGGTTGGGGAGATGAAAAACTGTTTTTT. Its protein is CSVEEAGWGDEKLFF.

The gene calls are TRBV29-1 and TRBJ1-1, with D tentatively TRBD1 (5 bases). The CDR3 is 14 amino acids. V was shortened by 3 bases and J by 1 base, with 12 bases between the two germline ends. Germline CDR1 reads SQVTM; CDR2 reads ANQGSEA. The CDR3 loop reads CSVDPGAKNTEAFF. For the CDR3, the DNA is TGCAGCGTTGACCCTGGGGCCAAGAACACTGAAGCTTTCTTT.

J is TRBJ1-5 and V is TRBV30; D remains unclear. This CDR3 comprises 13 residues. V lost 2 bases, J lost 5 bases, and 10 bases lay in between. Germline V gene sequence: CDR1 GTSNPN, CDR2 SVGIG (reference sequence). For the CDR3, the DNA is TGTGCCTGGAGTTTAGGGAGTGATCAGCCCCAGCATTTT. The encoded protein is CAWSLGSDQPQHF.

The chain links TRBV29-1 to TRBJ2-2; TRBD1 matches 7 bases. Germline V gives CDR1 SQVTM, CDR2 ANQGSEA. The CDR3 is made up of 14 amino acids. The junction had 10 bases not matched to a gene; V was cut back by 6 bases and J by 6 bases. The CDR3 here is CSVKGAGQSGELFF. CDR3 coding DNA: TGCAGCGTAAAGGGGGCAGGGCAGTCCGGGGAGCTGTTTTTT.

In DNA form, the CDR3 reads TGTGCCTGGAGTGTAACTAGCGGTTACGAGCAGTACTTC. Translated, it gives CAWSVTSGYEQYF. This sequence joins TRBV30 and TRBJ2-7, with 8 bases fitting TRBD2. The J segment lost 4 bases and the V segment lost 0 bases, leaving 2 bases of the junction unmatched. From germline, CDR1 is GTSNPN and CDR2 SVGIG (reference sequence). CDR3 length: 13 residues.

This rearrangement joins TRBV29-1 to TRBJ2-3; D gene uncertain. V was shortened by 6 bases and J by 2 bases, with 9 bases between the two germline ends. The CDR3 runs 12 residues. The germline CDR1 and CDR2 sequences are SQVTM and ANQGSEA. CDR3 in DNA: TGCAGCGTCAGGCGATCCACAGATACGCAGTATTTT. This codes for CSVRRSTDTQYF.

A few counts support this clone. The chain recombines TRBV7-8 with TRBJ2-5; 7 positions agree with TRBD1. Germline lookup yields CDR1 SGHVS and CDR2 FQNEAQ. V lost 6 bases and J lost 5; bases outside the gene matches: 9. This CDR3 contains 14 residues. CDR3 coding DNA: TGTGCCAGCAGTTACACAGGGGCGTGGGAGACCCAGTACTTC. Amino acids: CASSYTGAWETQYF. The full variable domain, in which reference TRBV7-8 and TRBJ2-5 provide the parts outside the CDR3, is GAGVSQSPRYKVAKRGQDVALRCDPISGHVSLFWYQQALGQGPEFLTYFQNEAQLDKSGLPSDRFFAERPEGSVSTLKIQRTQQEDSAVYLCASSYTGAWETQYFGPGTRLLVL.

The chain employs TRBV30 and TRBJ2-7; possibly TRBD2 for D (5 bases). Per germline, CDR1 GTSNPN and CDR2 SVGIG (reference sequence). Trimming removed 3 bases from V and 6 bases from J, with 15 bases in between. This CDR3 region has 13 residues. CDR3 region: CAWSGGFVVEQYF. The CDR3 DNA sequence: TGTGCCTGGAGCGGCGGGTTTGTGGTCGAGCAGTACTTC. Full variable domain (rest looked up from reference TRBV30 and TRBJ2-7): SQTIHQWPATLVQPVGSPLSLECTVEGTSNPNLYWYRQAAGRGLQLLFYSVGIGQISSEVPQNLSASRPQDRQFILSSKKLLLSDSGFYLCAWSGGFVVEQYFGPGTRLTVT.

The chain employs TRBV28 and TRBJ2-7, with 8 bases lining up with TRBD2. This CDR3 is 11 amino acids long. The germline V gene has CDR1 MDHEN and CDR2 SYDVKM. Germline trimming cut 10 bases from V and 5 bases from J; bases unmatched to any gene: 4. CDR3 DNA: TGTGCCAACTCCGGGGGGGACGAGCAGTACTTC. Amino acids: CANSGGDEQYF.

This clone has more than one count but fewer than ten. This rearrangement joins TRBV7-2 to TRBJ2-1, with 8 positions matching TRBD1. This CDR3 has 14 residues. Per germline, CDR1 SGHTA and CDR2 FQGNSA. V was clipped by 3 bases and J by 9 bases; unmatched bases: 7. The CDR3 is CASSFSRTGSEQFF. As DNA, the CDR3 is TGTGCCAGCAGCTTTTCCCGGACAGGGAGTGAGCAGTTCTTC.

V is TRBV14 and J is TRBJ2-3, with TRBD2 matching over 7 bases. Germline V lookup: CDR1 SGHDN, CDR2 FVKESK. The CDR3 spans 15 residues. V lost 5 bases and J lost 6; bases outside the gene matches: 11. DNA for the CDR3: TGTGCCAGCAGCGTCGTGCCGGGAGGTTCCGATACGCAGTATTTT. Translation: CASSVVPGGSDTQYF.

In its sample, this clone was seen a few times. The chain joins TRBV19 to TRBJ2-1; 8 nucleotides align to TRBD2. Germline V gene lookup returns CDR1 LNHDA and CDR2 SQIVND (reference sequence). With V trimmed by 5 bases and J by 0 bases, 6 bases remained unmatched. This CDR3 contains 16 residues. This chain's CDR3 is CASSATSGRSYNEQFF. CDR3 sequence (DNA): TGTGCCAGTAGTGCAACTAGCGGACGCTCCTACAATGAGCAGTTCTTC.

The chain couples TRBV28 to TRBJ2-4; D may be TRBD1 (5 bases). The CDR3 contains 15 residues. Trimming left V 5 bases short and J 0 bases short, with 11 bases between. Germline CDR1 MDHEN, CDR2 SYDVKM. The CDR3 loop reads CASSRTSLAKNIQYF. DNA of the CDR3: TGTGCCAGCAGTCGGACAAGCCTAGCCAAAAACATTCAGTACTTC.

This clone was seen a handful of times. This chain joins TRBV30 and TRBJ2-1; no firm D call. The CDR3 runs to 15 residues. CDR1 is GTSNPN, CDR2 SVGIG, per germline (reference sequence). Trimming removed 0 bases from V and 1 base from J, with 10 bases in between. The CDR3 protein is CAWSVPPVSYNEQFF. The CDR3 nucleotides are TGTGCCTGGAGTGTCCCGCCGGTATCCTACAATGAGCAGTTCTTC.

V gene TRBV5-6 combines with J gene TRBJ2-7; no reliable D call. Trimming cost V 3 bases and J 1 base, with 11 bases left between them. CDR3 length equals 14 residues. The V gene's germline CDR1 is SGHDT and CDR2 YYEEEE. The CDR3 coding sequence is TGTGCCAGCAGCTATGGATTGCGGTCCTACGAGCAGTACTTC. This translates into CASSYGLRSYEQYF.

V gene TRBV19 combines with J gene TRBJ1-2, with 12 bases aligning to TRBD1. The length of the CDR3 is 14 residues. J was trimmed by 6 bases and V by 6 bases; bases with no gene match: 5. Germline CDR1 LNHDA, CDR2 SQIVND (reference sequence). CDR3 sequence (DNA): TGTGCCAGTAGCGGGACAGGGGGCGCGGATGGCTACACCTTC. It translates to CASSGTGGADGYTF.

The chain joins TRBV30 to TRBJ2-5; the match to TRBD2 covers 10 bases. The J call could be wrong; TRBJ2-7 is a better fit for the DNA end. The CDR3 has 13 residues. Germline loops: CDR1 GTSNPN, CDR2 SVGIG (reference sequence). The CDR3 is CAWTSGGRYEQYF. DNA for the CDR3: TGTGCCTGGACTAGCGGGGGACGCTACGAGCAGTACTTC.

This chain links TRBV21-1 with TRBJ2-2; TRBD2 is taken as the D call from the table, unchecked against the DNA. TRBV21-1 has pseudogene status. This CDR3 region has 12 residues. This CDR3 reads CASSPGTGELFF. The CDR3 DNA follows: TGTGCCAGCAGCCCGGGGACCGGGGAGCTGTTTTTT.

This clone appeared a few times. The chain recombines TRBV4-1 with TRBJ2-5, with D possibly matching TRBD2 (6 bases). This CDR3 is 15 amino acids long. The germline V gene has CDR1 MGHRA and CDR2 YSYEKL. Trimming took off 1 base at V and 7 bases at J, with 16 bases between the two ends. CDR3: CASSQGWGVRRTQYF. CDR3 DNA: TGCGCCAGCAGCCAAGGGTGGGGGGTCCGGAGGACCCAGTACTTC.

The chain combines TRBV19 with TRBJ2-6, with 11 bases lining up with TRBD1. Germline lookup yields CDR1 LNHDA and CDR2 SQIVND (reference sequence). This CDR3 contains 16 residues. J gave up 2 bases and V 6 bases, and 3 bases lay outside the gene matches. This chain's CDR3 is CASRGDRGTGANVLTF. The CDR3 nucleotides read TGTGCCAGTAGGGGGGACAGGGGGACTGGGGCCAACGTCCTGACTTTC.

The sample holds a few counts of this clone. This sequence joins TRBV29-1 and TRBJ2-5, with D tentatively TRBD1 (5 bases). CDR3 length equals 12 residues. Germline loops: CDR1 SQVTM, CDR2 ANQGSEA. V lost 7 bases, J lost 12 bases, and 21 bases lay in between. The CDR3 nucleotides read TGCAGCGGGTGGGGCGGTTCCAGGGTGGAGTACTTC. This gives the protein CSGWGGSRVEYF.

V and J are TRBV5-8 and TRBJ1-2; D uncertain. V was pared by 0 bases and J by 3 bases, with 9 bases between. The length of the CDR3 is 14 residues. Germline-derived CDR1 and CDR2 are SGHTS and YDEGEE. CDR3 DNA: TGTGCCAGCAGCTTGGGGGCAGGTCACTATGGCTACACCTTC. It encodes CASSLGAGHYGYTF.

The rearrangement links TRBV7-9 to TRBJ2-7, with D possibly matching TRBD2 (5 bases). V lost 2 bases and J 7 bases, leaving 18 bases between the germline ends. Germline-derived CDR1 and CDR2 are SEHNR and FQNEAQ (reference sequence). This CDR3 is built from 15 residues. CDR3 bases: TGTGCCAGCAGCTTACGACGGGGAAACGGCGGTGAGCAGTACTTC. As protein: CASSLRRGNGGEQYF.

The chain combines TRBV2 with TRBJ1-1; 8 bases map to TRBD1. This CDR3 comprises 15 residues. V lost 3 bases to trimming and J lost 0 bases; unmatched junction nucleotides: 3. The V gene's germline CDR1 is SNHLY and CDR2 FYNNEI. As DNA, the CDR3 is TGTGCCAGCAGTGATGGGACAGGACTGAACACTGAAGCTTTCTTT. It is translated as CASSDGTGLNTEAFF.

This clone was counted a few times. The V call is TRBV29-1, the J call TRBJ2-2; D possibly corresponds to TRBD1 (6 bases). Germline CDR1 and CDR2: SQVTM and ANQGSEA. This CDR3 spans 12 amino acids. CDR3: CTGQSNTGELFF. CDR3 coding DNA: TGCACCGGACAGTCGAACACCGGGGAGCTGTTTTTT.

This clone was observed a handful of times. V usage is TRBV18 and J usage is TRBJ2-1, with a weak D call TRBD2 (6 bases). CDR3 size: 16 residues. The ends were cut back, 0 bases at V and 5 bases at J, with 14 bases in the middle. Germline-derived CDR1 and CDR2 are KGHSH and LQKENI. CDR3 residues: CASSPPLAVLNNEQFF. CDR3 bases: TGTGCCAGCTCACCACCTTTAGCGGTCCTTAACAATGAGCAGTTCTTC.

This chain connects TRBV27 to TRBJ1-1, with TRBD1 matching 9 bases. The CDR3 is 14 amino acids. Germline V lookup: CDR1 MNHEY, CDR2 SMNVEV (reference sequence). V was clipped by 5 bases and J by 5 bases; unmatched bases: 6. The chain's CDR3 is CASSPGTGLTEAFF. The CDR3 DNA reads TGTGCCAGCAGTCCAGGGACAGGGTTGACTGAAGCTTTCTTT.

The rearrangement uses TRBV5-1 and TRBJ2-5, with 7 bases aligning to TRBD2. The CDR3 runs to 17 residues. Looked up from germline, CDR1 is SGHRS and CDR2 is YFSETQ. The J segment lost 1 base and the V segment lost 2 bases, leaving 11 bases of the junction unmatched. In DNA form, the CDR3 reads TGCGCCAGCAGCTTTGGGGGAGCCGGGACTACCCAAGAGACCCAGTACTTC. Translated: CASSFGGAGTTQETQYF.

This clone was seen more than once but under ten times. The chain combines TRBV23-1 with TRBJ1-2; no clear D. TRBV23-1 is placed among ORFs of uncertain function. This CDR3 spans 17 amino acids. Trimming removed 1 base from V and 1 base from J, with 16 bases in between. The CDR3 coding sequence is TGCGCCAGCAGTCAATTTCGGCTGCGAACTATTAACTATGGCTACACCTTC. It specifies CASSQFRLRTINYGYTF.

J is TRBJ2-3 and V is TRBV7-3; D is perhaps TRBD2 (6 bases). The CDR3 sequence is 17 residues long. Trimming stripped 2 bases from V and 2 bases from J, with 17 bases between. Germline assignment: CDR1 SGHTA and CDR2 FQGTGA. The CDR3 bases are TGTGCCAGCAGCTTACAATCGGGGGAGAGCGTCACAGATACGCAGTATTTT. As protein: CASSLQSGESVTDTQYF.